The rows below give T cell receptor beta chains drawn from one sample of a study of CD8 T cells in Susac syndrome. TCRdb reprocessed the immunoSEQ multiplex PCR reads via MiXCR and lists one record per CDR3 protein. The sample shows some 200,000 distinct CDR3 sequences, about 93% of them seen only once. Sequenced sample: CD8+ T cells from PBMCs. The receptors originated from a human donor with multiple sclerosis. Both conserved end residues are part of each CDR3. A D gene is named only where the DNA matches it firmly.

V gene	J gene	D gene	CDR3 length	CDR3 protein	CDR3 DNA
TRBV5-4	TRBJ2-5	NA	16	CASSFRVLDGRETQYF	TGTGCCAGCAGCTTTCGGGTTCTAGACGGACGAGAGACCCAGTACTTC
TRBV9	TRBJ2-5	TRBD2	15	CASSGQAGRGETQYF	TGTGCCAGCAGCGGGCAAGCGGGAAGGGGTGAGACCCAGTACTTC
TRBV12-5	TRBJ2-7	NA	19	CASGLEALSTAGSSYEQYF	TGTGCTAGTGGTTTAGAGGCCCTGTCGACGGCCGGCTCGTCCTACGAGCAGTACTTC
TRBV10-3	TRBJ1-1	NA	13	CAISDTGGLEAFF	TGTGCCATCAGTGATACGGGGGGACTTGAAGCTTTCTTT
TRBV19	TRBJ1-6	TRBD1	15	CASSPGQGIDSPLHF	TGTGCCAGTAGTCCAGGACAGGGGATTGATTCACCCCTCCACTTT
TRBV7-9	TRBJ1-4	NA	13	CASSPKGWEKLFF	TGTGCCAGCAGCCCGAAGGGATGGGAAAAACTGTTTTTT
TRBV15	TRBJ2-7	NA	15	CATSRDRGLSYEQYF	TGTGCCACCAGCAGAGATAGGGGCCTCTCCTACGAGCAGTACTTC
TRBV20-1	TRBJ1-1	TRBD1	13	CSADGGQGPEAFF	TGCAGTGCTGACGGTGGACAGGGCCCTGAAGCTTTCTTT
TRBV20-1	TRBJ1-5	NA	15	CSARVVGISNQPQHF	TGCAGTGCTAGAGTTGTGGGGATCAGCAATCAGCCCCAGCATTTT
TRBV4-2	TRBJ2-7	NA	16	CASSQDQGGSSYEQYF	TGTGCCAGCAGCCAAGATCAGGGGGGGAGCTCCTACGAGCAGTACTTC